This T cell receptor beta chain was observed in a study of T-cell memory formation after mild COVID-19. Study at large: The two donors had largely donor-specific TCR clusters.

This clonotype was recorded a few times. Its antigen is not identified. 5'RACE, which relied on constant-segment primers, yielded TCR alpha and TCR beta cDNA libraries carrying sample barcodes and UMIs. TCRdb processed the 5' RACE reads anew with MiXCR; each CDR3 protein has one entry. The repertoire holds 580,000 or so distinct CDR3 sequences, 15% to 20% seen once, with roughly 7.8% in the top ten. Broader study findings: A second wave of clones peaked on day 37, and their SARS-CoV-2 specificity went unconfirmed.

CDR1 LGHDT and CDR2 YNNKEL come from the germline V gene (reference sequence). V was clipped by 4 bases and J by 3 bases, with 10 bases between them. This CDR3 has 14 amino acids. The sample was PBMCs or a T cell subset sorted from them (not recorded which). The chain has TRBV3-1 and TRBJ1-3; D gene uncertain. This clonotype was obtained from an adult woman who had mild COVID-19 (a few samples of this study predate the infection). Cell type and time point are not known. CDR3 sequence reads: CASSLQLNGNTIYF. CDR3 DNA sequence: TGTGCCAGCAGCCTACAGCTAAATGGAAACACCATATATTTT.